This T cell receptor beta chain comes out of a study of cytomegalovirus exposure and HLA in healthy donors. Study results and limitations: The listing of 150 to 200 TCR beta chains classed them as cytomegalovirus-associated.

Germline-derived CDR1 and CDR2 are SGDLS and YYNGEE. Unmatched junction bases numbered 6, after V lost 3 bases and J lost 6 bases. This CDR3 has 14 residues. About this clone itself: Its antigen is as yet unknown.

Repertoires were generated with immunoSEQ multiplex PCR, while TCRdb's copy carries only in-frame clones and drops some. The repertoire consists of roughly 90,000 clones, with 85% occurring once and the leading ten covering around 20%. The origin of this receptor is a man between 18 and 35 years old in good health and CMV-seropositive. Sequencing was performed on PBMCs. J is TRBJ2-3 and V is TRBV9, with TRBD2 identical over 8 bases. The CDR3 nucleotides read TGTGCCAGCAGCGAAAGCGGGAGAGGCGATACGCAGTATTTT. Translating it yields CASSESGRGDTQYF.